The 9 T cell receptor beta chains below were found in one sample sequenced in a study of regulatory T cells in long-lasting Graves disease. The time point is: newly diagnosed GD, antithyroid drugs for less than 3 months. Construction of the TCR library relied on RNA isolated from PBMCs. HTBI primers from iRepertoire and Arm-PCR of CDR3 regions yielded the TCR beta libraries. TCRdb processed the multiplex PCR reads anew with MiXCR; each CDR3 protein has one entry. Among about 200,000 distinct CDR3 sequences listed, about 16% were seen once. The sequences come from peripheral blood mononuclear cells (PBMCs), collected at new diagnosis, from a patient treated with antithyroid drugs. All receptors derive from a female donor with Graves disease.

The table lists this clonotype with many counts. This chain uses TRBV6-2 or TRBV6-3 with TRBJ1-2; D perhaps matches TRBD1 (5 bases). Trimming took 4 bases from V and 11 from J, leaving 11 bases between them. The CDR3 runs to 11 residues. The germline gives CDR1 MNHEY, CDR2 SVGEGT. CDR3 sequence reads: CASSWGGSYTF. The CDR3 region has the DNA TGTGCCAGCAGTTGGGGGGGAAGTTACACCTTC.

The V gene is TRBV5-1, the J gene TRBJ1-2, with D possibly TRBD1 on 5 matching bases. Germline CDR1 and CDR2: SGHRS and YFSETQ. The CDR3 loop spans 12 amino acids. The V end was cut by 6 bases, the J end by 2 bases, with 8 bases between. The CDR3: CASNGGNYGYTF. The CDR3 coding sequence is TGCGCCAGCAACGGGGGGAACTATGGCTACACCTTC.

A few counts support this clonotype. This sequence joins TRBV7-6 and TRBJ2-5; TRBD1 or TRBD2 may be the D gene (5 bases each). Per the germline V gene, CDR1 is SGHVS and CDR2 is FNYEAQ. With 1 base removed from V and 5 bases from J, the gap between germline ends came to 14 bases. The CDR3 is made up of 15 amino acids. The chain's CDR3 is CASSLGPGPEETQYF. CDR3 in DNA: TGTGCCAGCAGCTTAGGTCCGGGACCCGAGGAGACCCAGTACTTC.

The V gene is TRBV3-1, the J gene TRBJ2-7, with D possibly being TRBD1 (6 bases). The germline V gene encodes CDR1 LGHDT and CDR2 YNNKEL (reference sequence). With 0 bases removed from V and 0 bases from J, the gap between germline ends came to 15 bases. The CDR3 runs to 17 residues. CDR3 amino acids: CASSQDLKRGTSYEQYF. The CDR3 coding sequence is TGTGCCAGCAGCCAAGATCTCAAAAGGGGGACCTCCTACGAGCAGTACTTC.

This clonotype was counted many times. The rearrangement uses TRBV24-1 and TRBJ1-3; D gene uncertain. This CDR3 region has 14 residues. Germline values: CDR1 KGHDR, CDR2 SFDVKD. V was clipped by 3 bases and J by 3 bases, with 8 bases between them. In DNA, the CDR3 is TGTGCCACCAGTGATGTAGGCGATGGAAACACCATATATTTT. This sequence encodes CATSDVGDGNTIYF.

In its sample, this clonotype was seen many times. The chain carries TRBV7-2 and TRBJ2-4; the match to TRBD2 covers 10 bases. Trimming cost V 0 bases and J 0 bases; bases outside gene matches: 11. CDR1 is SGHTA and CDR2 is FQGNSA in the germline V gene. The CDR3 consists of 20 residues. The CDR3 sequence: CASSLAPGTSAKLAKNIQYF. CDR3 sequence (DNA): TGTGCCAGCAGCTTAGCCCCCGGGACTAGCGCGAAGCTAGCCAAAAACATTCAGTACTTC.

A remark on this clonotype: A much larger clone differs from this one at a single base, so this may be a read error. The rearrangement uses TRBV9 and TRBJ2-2; D is perhaps TRBD2 (6 bases). CDR1 is SGDLS and CDR2 is YYNGEE in the germline V gene. The CDR3 is made up of 15 amino acids. The V gene lost 1 base and the J gene lost 4 bases, with 11 bases spanning the gap. CDR3 coding DNA: TGTGCCAGCAGCGTAAGGAGGGGCAGCACCGGGGAGCTGTTTTTT. This encodes CASSVRRGSTGELFF.

This clonotype has at least ten counts. V gene TRBV27 combines with J gene TRBJ2-1, with unresolved D. The CDR3 runs to 14 residues. The V end was cut by 4 bases, the J end by 0 bases, with 7 bases between. Germline loops: CDR1 MNHEY, CDR2 SMNVEV (reference sequence). DNA of the CDR3: TGTGCCAGCAGTTACTTGAGCTCCTACAATGAGCAGTTCTTC. Translating gives CASSYLSSYNEQFF.

The J gene is TRBJ1-1, the V gene TRBV28, with 8 bases matching TRBD1. The CDR3 runs to 14 residues. Trimming took 3 bases from V and 7 from J; bases not matched to a gene: 7. Germline V gene sequence: CDR1 MDHEN, CDR2 SYDVKM. Here the CDR3 DNA reads TGTGCCAGCAGTTTTGGGGACAGGTTTAATGAAGCTTTCTTT. Translated: CASSFGDRFNEAFF.